This T cell receptor beta chain was sequenced during a study of long-term antiretroviral therapy in people with HIV. Study details: A decade or so separates the oldest specimens from the later 2015 immediate-ART recommendation. Study-wide points: Every time point showed a repertoire led by clones expanded before ART. Relative to control repertoires, HIV repertoires exhibited narrower CDR3 length ranges.

The germline gives CDR1 SGHAT, CDR2 FQDESV (reference sequence). The CDR3 is 15 residues long. V gave up 1 base and J gave up 4 bases, with 14 bases separating them. Two or more post-ART PBMC samples, plus at least one pre-ART sample, were available for each donor. As concerns this clone: Its antigen is not known.

Survey-level resolution applied to immunoSEQ assay v3.0. Profiled with immunoSEQ multiplex PCR; TCRdb holds only in-frame clones, not every one. Of under 40,000 clones listed, roughly 82% are singletons. The input for sequencing was unsorted PBMCs, taken 0.3 years after starting antiretroviral therapy. This sequence joins TRBV11-1 and TRBJ2-7; D not certain. This receptor was taken from a man between 18 and 35 years old with HIV. Here the CDR3 reads CASSLGRMDAYEQYF. In DNA form, the CDR3 reads TGTGCCAGCAGCTTAGGAAGAATGGACGCTTACGAGCAGTACTTC.